This TCR beta chain was recorded in a study of response to subunit inactivated influenza vaccine. TCRdb re-called the RT-PCR reads with MiXCR, one entry per CDR3 protein. The table has around 300,000 distinct CDR3 sequences, around 22% seen once. This receptor was identified in a man aged 45-69 years who received an inactivated influenza vaccine. The sample was PBMCs from blood, taken less than 22 months after vaccination.

The CDR3 DNA follows: TGTGCCAGCAGGCCCCCGGGACAGGGGATTAATGAAAAACTGTTTTTT. This encodes CASRPPGQGINEKLFF. J is TRBJ1-4 and V is TRBV7-9, with TRBD1 identical over 10 bases. V dropped 6 bases and J dropped 4; count of bases not matched to a gene: 8. This CDR3 is 16 amino acids long. Germline V gene data show CDR1 as SEHNR and CDR2 as FQNEAQ (reference sequence).